This T cell receptor (beta chain) was sequenced during a study of T cells in Graves' hyperthyroidism and ophthalmopathy. Patients were excluded for uncontrolled infection, other autoimmune disease, pregnancy or lactation. Every diagnosis used clinical symptoms, serum thyroxine and TRAb, thyroid ultrasound and orbital computed tomography. Germline CDR1 and CDR2: ENHRY and SYGVKD. The CDR3 covers 13 residues. The V gene lost 5 bases and the J gene lost 8 bases, with 13 bases spanning the gap. Broader study findings: Model-based prediction identified ophthalmopathy a median roughly 6.1 months prior to its onset. Blood shared most expanded thyroid clonotypes above 0.001.

To note about this clonotype: Its antigen is unknown.

Researchers amplified the TCR beta CDR3 regions from RNA transcripts. RT-PCR in the first round (using the HTBI primer set) targeted the TCR CDR3. Via MiXCR, TCRdb re-called the multiplex PCR reads, giving one row per CDR3 protein. This sample has roughly 580,000 distinct CDR3 sequences, with about 45% found just once. The clonotype comes from a woman between 18 and 29 years old with Graves' hyperthyroidism. Sequencing used peripheral blood or thyroid tissue (not recorded which). This chain joins TRBV10-3 and TRBJ1-5; no clear D gene. The CDR3 region has the DNA TGTGCCATCAGTCTAGCGGGGTATGAGCCCCAGCATTTT. This encodes CAISLAGYEPQHF.